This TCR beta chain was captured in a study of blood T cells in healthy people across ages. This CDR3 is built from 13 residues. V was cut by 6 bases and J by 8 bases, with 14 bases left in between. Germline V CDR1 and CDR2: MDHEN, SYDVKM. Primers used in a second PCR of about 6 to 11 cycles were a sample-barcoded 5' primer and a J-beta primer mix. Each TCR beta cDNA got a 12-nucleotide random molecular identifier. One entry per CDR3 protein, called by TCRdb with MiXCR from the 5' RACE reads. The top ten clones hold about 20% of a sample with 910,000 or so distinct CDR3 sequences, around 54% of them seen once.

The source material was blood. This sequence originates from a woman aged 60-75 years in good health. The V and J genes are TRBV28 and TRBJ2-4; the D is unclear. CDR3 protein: CASRRPWGDIQYF. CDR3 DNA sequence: TGTGCCAGCAGGCGGCCTTGGGGTGACATTCAGTACTTC.